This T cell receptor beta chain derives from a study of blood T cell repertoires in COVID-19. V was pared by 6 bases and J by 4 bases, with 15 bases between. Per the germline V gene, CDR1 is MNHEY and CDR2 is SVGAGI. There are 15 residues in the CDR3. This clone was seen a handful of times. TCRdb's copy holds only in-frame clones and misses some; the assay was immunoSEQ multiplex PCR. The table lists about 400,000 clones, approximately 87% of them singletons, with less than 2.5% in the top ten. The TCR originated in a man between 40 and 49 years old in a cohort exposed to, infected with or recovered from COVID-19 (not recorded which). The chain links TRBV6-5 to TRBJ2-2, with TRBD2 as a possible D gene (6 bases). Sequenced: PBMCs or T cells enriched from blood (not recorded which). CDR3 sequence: CASSQTAEGTGELFF. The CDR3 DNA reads TGTGCCAGCAGCCAGACCGCGGAGGGCACCGGGGAGCTGTTTTTT.